This paragraph reports one TCR beta chain. Its specificity is not known. The record originates from a study of T cell responses to AZD1222 COVID-19 vaccine. Study observations and caveats: The study reported that nearly half of spike-specific TCRs target unmutated variant regions. Only 5 or 6 people who got AZD1222 tested seropositive at baseline.

Repertoires were generated with immunoSEQ multiplex PCR, while TCRdb's copy carries only in-frame clones and drops some. The sample lists 150,000 or so clones; 90% were seen once. V dropped 1 base and J dropped 10; count of bases not matched to a gene: 10. This CDR3 spans 16 amino acids. The germline gives CDR1 LNHDA, CDR2 SQIVND (reference sequence). This receptor was identified in an adult in good health. The sample was peripheral blood, taken on day 0 of AZD1222 vaccination. The chain combines TRBV19 with TRBJ2-2, with 9 positions matching TRBD1. The CDR3 DNA reads as TGTGCCAGTAGTATAGGGGGTTATAACAGGGGGCAGGAGCTGTTTTTT. This gives the protein CASSIGGYNRGQELFF.